These T cell receptor beta chains were read from a single sample in a study of T cells of healthy individuals. TCRdb re-called the 5' RACE reads through MiXCR, storing one row per CDR3 protein. The sample carries about 53,000 distinct CDR3 sequences, approximately 15% recorded once. The receptors originated from a human donor in good health. Both conserved end residues are part of each CDR3. Each record gives: D gene, V gene, clone size, CDR3 length, J gene, CDR3 DNA, CDR3 protein. D genes are given only for firm matches. Clone size is shown for a subset of rows, as once, few, many or a class of expanded clone.

d_call: -
v_call: TRBV5-1
clone_size: few
cdr3_length: 14
j_call: TRBJ1-1
cdr3_nt: TGCGCCAGCAGGCCGACACAGGTCTGGACTGAAGCTTTCTTT
cdr3_aa: CASRPTQVWTEAFF

d_call: TRBD1
v_call: TRBV7-2
clone_size: many
cdr3_length: 15
j_call: TRBJ1-1
cdr3_nt: TGTGCCAGCAGCTCGGCAGGGGGGCTCATCACTGAAGCTTTCTTT
cdr3_aa: CASSSAGGLITEAFF

d_call: TRBD2
v_call: TRBV5-1
clone_size: many
cdr3_length: 15
j_call: TRBJ2-7
cdr3_nt: TGCGCCAGCAGCTTGGGCGCGGGAGCAGTGAGCGAGCAGTACTTC
cdr3_aa: CASSLGAGAVSEQYF

d_call: -
v_call: TRBV29-1
clone_size: -
cdr3_length: 13
j_call: TRBJ1-5
cdr3_nt: TGCAGCGTTGCAGGCAGTTTCGGTCAGCCCCAGCATTTT
cdr3_aa: CSVAGSFGQPQHF

d_call: TRBD1
v_call: TRBV6-2/TRBV6-3
clone_size: -
cdr3_length: 13
j_call: TRBJ1-2
cdr3_nt: TGTGCCAGCGGCGATACAGGGGTAGACGGCTACACCTTC
cdr3_aa: CASGDTGVDGYTF

d_call: TRBD2
v_call: TRBV10-3
clone_size: many
cdr3_length: 15
j_call: TRBJ2-5
cdr3_nt: TGTGCCATCAGTGGATTAGCGGGGGTGACCGAGACCCAGTACTTC
cdr3_aa: CAISGLAGVTETQYF

d_call: -
v_call: TRBV5-4
clone_size: few
cdr3_length: 15
j_call: TRBJ2-3
cdr3_nt: TGTGCCAGCAGCTTCCGGGGCCTTACAGGCGATACGCAGTATTTT
cdr3_aa: CASSFRGLTGDTQYF

d_call: -
v_call: TRBV12-3/TRBV12-4
clone_size: -
cdr3_length: 13
j_call: TRBJ2-7
cdr3_nt: TGTGCCAGCAGTTTAGGGGGCTCATTCGAGCAGTACTTC
cdr3_aa: CASSLGGSFEQYF

d_call: TRBD1
v_call: TRBV19
clone_size: few
cdr3_length: 13
j_call: TRBJ1-1
cdr3_nt: TGTGCCAGTAGTACGACAGGGGACACTGAAGCTTTCTTT
cdr3_aa: CASSTTGDTEAFF

d_call: TRBD1
v_call: TRBV19
clone_size: -
cdr3_length: 15
j_call: TRBJ2-7
cdr3_nt: TGTGCCAGTAGTGTCCGACAGGGGACCCCCTACGAGCAGTACTTC
cdr3_aa: CASSVRQGTPYEQYF

d_call: -
v_call: TRBV10-3
clone_size: -
cdr3_length: 13
j_call: TRBJ2-7
cdr3_nt: TGTGCCATCACTGACGGTTTCTCCTACGAGCAGTACTTC
cdr3_aa: CAITDGFSYEQYF

d_call: -
v_call: TRBV7-7
clone_size: many
cdr3_length: 13
j_call: TRBJ2-1
cdr3_nt: TGTGCCAGCAGCTTAGATACCCCCAATGAGCAGTTCTTC
cdr3_aa: CASSLDTPNEQFF

d_call: -
v_call: TRBV7-8
clone_size: many
cdr3_length: 15
j_call: TRBJ2-5
cdr3_nt: TGTGCCAGCAGCTTAGCTGGTTTCAGGTCAGAGACCCAGTACTTC
cdr3_aa: CASSLAGFRSETQYF

d_call: -
v_call: TRBV6-2/TRBV6-3
clone_size: -
cdr3_length: 14
j_call: TRBJ2-1
cdr3_nt: TGTGCCAGCAGTTTTGCGTTAGCCACCGGTGAGCAGTTCTTC
cdr3_aa: CASSFALATGEQFF

d_call: -
v_call: TRBV5-6
clone_size: many
cdr3_length: 13
j_call: TRBJ1-1
cdr3_nt: TGTGCCAGCAGCCTGCGCCGAGGCATTGAAGCTTTCTTT
cdr3_aa: CASSLRRGIEAFF

d_call: TRBD2
v_call: TRBV7-2
clone_size: -
cdr3_length: 15
j_call: TRBJ2-3
cdr3_nt: TGTGCCAGCAGCTTAATAGCGGGGGGGGTAGATACGCAGTATTTT
cdr3_aa: CASSLIAGGVDTQYF

d_call: -
v_call: TRBV20-1
clone_size: many
cdr3_length: 15
j_call: TRBJ1-4
cdr3_nt: TGCAGTGCTAGAGATCAGGCAGGCGGTAATGAAAAACTGTTTTTT
cdr3_aa: CSARDQAGGNEKLFF

d_call: TRBD1
v_call: TRBV6-1
clone_size: many
cdr3_length: 12
j_call: TRBJ1-2
cdr3_nt: TGTGCCAGCGACAGGGAGAGCTATGGCTACACCTTC
cdr3_aa: CASDRESYGYTF

d_call: -
v_call: TRBV29-1
clone_size: many
cdr3_length: 12
j_call: TRBJ1-2
cdr3_nt: TGCAGCGTCGCCGACGGTGGGTATGGCTACACCTTC
cdr3_aa: CSVADGGYGYTF

d_call: TRBD2
v_call: TRBV2
clone_size: few
cdr3_length: 15
j_call: TRBJ2-5
cdr3_nt: TGTGCCAGCAGTCGTAGCGGGAGCGGCCAAGAGACCCAGTACTTC
cdr3_aa: CASSRSGSGQETQYF

d_call: TRBD1
v_call: TRBV9
clone_size: many
cdr3_length: 16
j_call: TRBJ1-5
cdr3_nt: TGTGCCAGCAGCGCGGGGACAGGGGGTGGCAATCAGCCCCAGCATTTT
cdr3_aa: CASSAGTGGGNQPQHF

d_call: TRBD1
v_call: TRBV28
clone_size: few
cdr3_length: 13
j_call: TRBJ2-4
cdr3_nt: TGTGCCAGCTCGGACAGGACCAAAAACATTCAGTACTTC
cdr3_aa: CASSDRTKNIQYF

d_call: TRBD2
v_call: TRBV10-3
clone_size: few
cdr3_length: 15
j_call: TRBJ2-3
cdr3_nt: TGTGCCATCAGCCCAGCGGGGATAAGCACAGATACGCAGTATTTT
cdr3_aa: CAISPAGISTDTQYF

d_call: -
v_call: TRBV20-1
clone_size: -
cdr3_length: 15
j_call: TRBJ2-5
cdr3_nt: TGCAGTGTTCGGGCGGAGAGGAGTCGGCAAGAGACCCAGTACTTC
cdr3_aa: CSVRAERSRQETQYF

d_call: TRBD2
v_call: TRBV4-3
clone_size: many
cdr3_length: 15
j_call: TRBJ2-3
cdr3_nt: TGCGCCAGCAGCCGGCGGACTAGAGACACAGATACGCAGTATTTT
cdr3_aa: CASSRRTRDTDTQYF

d_call: TRBD2
v_call: TRBV20-1
clone_size: few
cdr3_length: 13
j_call: TRBJ2-1
cdr3_nt: TGCAGTGCCCCAGGGAGGGGCACCTATGAGCAGTTCTTC
cdr3_aa: CSAPGRGTYEQFF

d_call: -
v_call: TRBV7-2
clone_size: many
cdr3_length: 14
j_call: TRBJ1-5
cdr3_nt: TGTGCCAGCAGCTTACAGGGAGGCAATCAGCCCCAGCATTTT
cdr3_aa: CASSLQGGNQPQHF

d_call: -
v_call: TRBV7-2
clone_size: -
cdr3_length: 14
j_call: TRBJ1-5
cdr3_nt: TGTGCCAGCAGCTCGGACTTCCCCAATCAGCCCCAGCATTTT
cdr3_aa: CASSSDFPNQPQHF

d_call: TRBD1
v_call: TRBV6-5
clone_size: many
cdr3_length: 12
j_call: TRBJ1-2
cdr3_nt: TGTGCCACGACGGGACAGGGAAGTGGCTACACCTTC
cdr3_aa: CATTGQGSGYTF

d_call: -
v_call: TRBV20-1
clone_size: few
cdr3_length: 15
j_call: TRBJ1-4
cdr3_nt: TGCAGTGCCCACCGACTACAGGGAGGGGATGAAAAACTGTTTTTT
cdr3_aa: CSAHRLQGGDEKLFF

d_call: TRBD1
v_call: TRBV9
clone_size: -
cdr3_length: 15
j_call: TRBJ1-2
cdr3_nt: TGTGCCAGCAGCGTAGTGGTTGGGACAGGGCATGGCTACACCTTC
cdr3_aa: CASSVVVGTGHGYTF

d_call: TRBD2
v_call: TRBV7-2
clone_size: -
cdr3_length: 18
j_call: TRBJ2-7
cdr3_nt: TGTGCCAGCAGCTTAGGGGGACTAGCGGGGGGTTTCTCCTACGAGCAGTACTTC
cdr3_aa: CASSLGGLAGGFSYEQYF